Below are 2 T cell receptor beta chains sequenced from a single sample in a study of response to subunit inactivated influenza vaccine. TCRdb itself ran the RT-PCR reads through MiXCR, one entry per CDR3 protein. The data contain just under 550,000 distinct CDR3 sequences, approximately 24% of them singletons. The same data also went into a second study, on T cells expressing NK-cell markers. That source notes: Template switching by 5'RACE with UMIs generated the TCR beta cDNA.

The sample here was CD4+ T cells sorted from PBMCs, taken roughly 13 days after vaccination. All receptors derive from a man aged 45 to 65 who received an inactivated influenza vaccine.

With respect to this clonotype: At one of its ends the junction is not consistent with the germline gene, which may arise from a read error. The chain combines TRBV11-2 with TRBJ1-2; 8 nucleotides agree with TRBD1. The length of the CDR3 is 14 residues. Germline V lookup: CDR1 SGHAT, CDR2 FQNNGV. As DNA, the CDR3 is TGTGCCAGCAGCCCCCGGACAGGGCACTATTGCTACACCTTC. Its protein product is CASSPRTGHYCYTF.

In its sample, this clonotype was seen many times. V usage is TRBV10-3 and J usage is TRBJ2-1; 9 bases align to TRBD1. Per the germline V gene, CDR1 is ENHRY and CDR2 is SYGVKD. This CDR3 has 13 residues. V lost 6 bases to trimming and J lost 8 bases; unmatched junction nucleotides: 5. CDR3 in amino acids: CAIRGTGKDEQFF. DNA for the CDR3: TGTGCCATCAGGGGGACAGGGAAGGATGAGCAGTTCTTC.